These 30 T cell receptor beta chains were sequenced from one sample in a study of T cell changes during pregnancy in multiple sclerosis. Libraries were prepared by immunoSEQ multiplex PCR; TCRdb keeps only in-frame clonotypes and omits some of them. The data show some 40,000 clones, roughly 92% seen once. The sample was peripheral blood. These receptors all come from a female donor with multiple sclerosis, enrolled in a pregnancy study.

The chain links TRBV29-1 to TRBJ2-3, with 9 nucleotides matching TRBD1. In germline, CDR1 is SQVTM, CDR2 ANQGSEA. Germline trimming cut 3 bases from V and 2 bases from J; bases unmatched to any gene: 3. This CDR3 spans 14 amino acids. For the CDR3, the DNA is TGCAGCGTTGAGGGACAGGGTGACACAGATACGCAGTATTTT. This gives the protein CSVEGQGDTDTQYF.

This clone is large. The chain is built from TRBV7-9 and TRBJ2-7; weak D call: TRBD2 (5 bases). Germline V CDR1 and CDR2: SEHNR, FQNEAQ (reference sequence). The CDR3 is made up of 15 amino acids. Trimming took 2 bases from V and 3 from J, leaving 14 bases between them. For the CDR3, the DNA is TGTGCCAGCAGCTTATGGGGTATCGGGGACTACGAGCAGTACTTC. This codes for CASSLWGIGDYEQYF.

The V call is TRBV7-9, the J call TRBJ2-1; D is undetermined. The CDR3 is 17 amino acids. Germline V lookup: CDR1 SEHNR, CDR2 FQNEAQ (reference sequence). V shed 3 bases and J shed 0 bases, with 15 bases lying between them. The CDR3 is CASSFLVTPSSYNEQFF. In nucleotides, the CDR3 is TGTGCCAGCAGCTTTCTCGTAACGCCGAGCTCCTACAATGAGCAGTTCTTC.

This clone occurred once. The CDR3 DNA reads TGCGCCAGCAGTCTAGGGACTAGCGGGTGGGGTAGCTCCTACAATGAGCAGTTCTTC. It translates to CASSLGTSGWGSSYNEQFF. V and J are TRBV23-1 and TRBJ2-1; 12 bases fit TRBD2. TRBV23-1 is an ORF, with its function uncertain. The CDR3 contains 19 residues. V lost 4 bases and J lost 0; bases outside the gene matches: 10.

The chain carries TRBV11-1 and TRBJ2-1; 10 nucleotides match TRBD1. The V gene end was trimmed by 4 bases and the J gene end by 8 bases; junction bases not matched to a gene: 8. The CDR3 extends over 15 amino acids. Per germline, CDR1 SGHAT and CDR2 FQDESV (reference sequence). Written as DNA, the CDR3 is TGTGCCAGCAGCTCAGCCGGGACAGGGGAAGATGAGCAGTTCTTC. It specifies CASSSAGTGEDEQFF.

This sequence joins TRBV30 and TRBJ2-1; 9 bases are a match to TRBD2. The trim removed 2 bases at V and 4 bases at J, leaving 3 bases unmatched. CDR3 length: 14 amino acids. CDR1 and CDR2 from the germline V gene are GTSNPN and SVGIG (reference sequence). CDR3 protein: CAWSYLAGYNEQFF. The CDR3 DNA reads as TGTGCCTGGAGTTATCTAGCGGGATACAATGAGCAGTTCTTC.

The chain carries TRBV6-5 and TRBJ2-7, with 8 bases aligning to TRBD2. The CDR3 covers 15 residues. Germline V lookup: CDR1 MNHEY, CDR2 SVGAGI. V gave up 2 bases and J gave up 4 bases; unmatched junction bases: 7. The DNA of the CDR3 is TGTGCCAGCAGTTACCCCCACGGGACTAGTTACGAGCAGTACTTC. Its translation is CASSYPHGTSYEQYF.

The chain is built from TRBV28 and TRBJ2-1, with 7 positions matching TRBD2. Germline V gene sequence: CDR1 MDHEN, CDR2 SYDVKM. The V gene end was trimmed by 2 bases and the J gene end by 6 bases; junction bases not matched to a gene: 7. CDR3 size: 15 residues. The DNA of the CDR3 is TGTGCCAGCAGTTTACCCAGCGGGACGATCAATGAGCAGTTCTTC. Amino acid sequence: CASSLPSGTINEQFF. Filled out from reference TRBV28 and TRBJ2-1, the complete variable domain reads DVKVTQSSRYLVKRTGEKVFLECVQDMDHENMFWYRQDPGLGLRLIYFSYDVKMKEKGDIPEGYSVSREKKERFSLILESASTNQTSMYLCASSLPSGTINEQFFGPGTRLTVL.

There are a few counts of this clone. The chain links TRBV18 to TRBJ1-1, with TRBD1 identical over 7 bases. Trimming removed 3 bases from V and 2 bases from J; junction bases left unmatched: 3. Germline CDR1 KGHSH, CDR2 LQKENI. This CDR3 contains 14 residues. The CDR3 DNA is TGTGCCAGCTCACCCGGGACAGTAAACACTGAAGCTTTCTTT. This sequence encodes CASSPGTVNTEAFF.

The chain uses TRBV30 and TRBJ2-2, with D uncertain. Trimming left V 1 base short and J 3 bases short, with 15 bases between. CDR3 length: 16 residues. CDR1 is GTSNPN and CDR2 is SVGIG in the germline V gene (reference sequence). CDR3 loop: CAWSARPAWDTGELFF. Written as DNA, the CDR3 is TGTGCCTGGAGTGCTAGGCCAGCGTGGGACACCGGGGAGCTGTTTTTT.

The chain recombines TRBV28 with TRBJ1-4, with D uncertain. From germline, CDR1 is MDHEN and CDR2 SYDVKM. This CDR3 spans 12 amino acids. Trimming took 5 bases from V and 8 from J, leaving 9 bases between them. The CDR3 is CASSARGEKLFF. The CDR3 coding sequence is TGTGCCAGCAGTGCCCGTGGGGAAAAACTGTTTTTT.

This rearrangement joins TRBV6-5 to TRBJ1-1; D is perhaps TRBD1 (5 bases). Trimming shortened V by 6 bases and J by 2 bases, and 13 bases separated the two germline ends. Germline V gene lookup returns CDR1 MNHEY and CDR2 SVGAGI. This CDR3 comprises 14 residues. CDR3 nucleotide sequence: TGTGCCAGCAGCCCCGGGACTGCTAACACTGAAGCTTTCTTT. Translation: CASSPGTANTEAFF.

V usage is TRBV7-9 and J usage is TRBJ2-4; D remains unclear. Trimming pared 2 bases from V and 8 bases from J, leaving 10 bases between. The CDR3 totals 13 residues. Germline V CDR1 and CDR2: SEHNR, FQNEAQ (reference sequence). CDR3 sequence (DNA): TGTGCCAGCAGCTTAAGTCCCTGGGACATTCAGTACTTC. Translating it yields CASSLSPWDIQYF.

This chain joins TRBV12-5 and TRBJ2-3; D gene unclear. The CDR3 extends over 12 amino acids. Germline CDR1 is LGHNT and CDR2 is FRNRAP. V dropped 2 bases and J dropped 8 bases, with 8 bases sitting between them. CDR3 amino acids: CASGLYEGTQYF. Here the CDR3 DNA reads TGTGCTAGTGGTTTGTACGAAGGTACGCAGTATTTT.

This rearrangement joins TRBV29-1 to TRBJ2-5; D is possibly TRBD1 or TRBD2 (6 bases each). The CDR3 has 13 amino acids. V was cut by 1 base and J by 2 bases, with 8 bases left in between. Per the germline V gene, CDR1 is SQVTM and CDR2 is ANQGSEA. The CDR3 DNA follows: TGCAGCGTTGAAGGGGGGGCTCAAGAGACCCAGTACTTC. Translated: CSVEGGAQETQYF.

This chain joins TRBV5-1 and TRBJ1-4; no clear D gene. The CDR3 totals 15 residues. Trimming stripped 0 bases from V and 4 bases from J, with 10 bases between. The germline gives CDR1 SGHRS, CDR2 YFSETQ. The CDR3 here is CASSLEAGLNEKLFF. The CDR3 DNA sequence: TGCGCCAGCAGCTTGGAAGCAGGCCTTAATGAAAAACTGTTTTTT. The variable domain in full, completed from reference TRBV5-1 and TRBJ1-4, reads KAGVTQTPRYLIKTRGQQVTLSCSPISGHRSVSWYQQTPGQGLQFLFEYFSETQRNKGNFPGRFSGRQFSNSRSEMNVSTLELGDSALYLCASSLEAGLNEKLFFGSGTQLSVL.

Only one count was recorded for this clone. V and J are TRBV9 and TRBJ2-3; 8 bases map to TRBD2. The V gene's germline CDR1 is SGDLS and CDR2 YYNGEE. The CDR3 spans 17 residues. V was pared by 0 bases and J by 3 bases, with 9 bases of the junction left unmatched. The CDR3 bases are TGTGCCAGCAGCGTAGGGAGCGGGAGTTTTCAGACAGATACGCAGTATTTT. The encoded protein is CASSVGSGSFQTDTQYF.

The gene calls are TRBV2 and TRBJ2-3; D is undetermined. The CDR3 contains 12 residues. Deletions cut 7 bases from V and 8 bases from J, with 13 bases between. Per germline, CDR1 SNHLY and CDR2 FYNNEI. CDR3 sequence reads: CASTERLGTQYF. Written as DNA, the CDR3 is TGTGCCAGCACAGAGAGGTTGGGTACGCAGTATTTT.

The CDR3 loop reads CASSVGGGDTEAFF. In DNA, the CDR3 is TGTGCCAGCAGCGTAGGCGGAGGGGACACTGAAGCTTTCTTT. This chain uses TRBV9 with TRBJ1-1; perhaps TRBD1 as D (5 bases). Germline CDR1 is SGDLS and CDR2 is YYNGEE. The CDR3 has 14 residues. V was cut by 0 bases and J by 3 bases, with 9 bases left in between.

Turning to this clone: Other nucleotide sequences from this sample produce the same CDR3. This chain links TRBV7-2 with TRBJ2-3; TRBD2 matches at 7 bases. The V gene's germline CDR1 is SGHTA and CDR2 FQGNSA. V was pared by 1 base and J by 4 bases, with 2 bases of the junction left unmatched. This CDR3 is built from 14 residues. The CDR3, as DNA: TGTGCCAGCAGCTTAGGCGCGGGAGCAGATACGCAGTATTTT. Amino acid sequence: CASSLGAGADTQYF.

J is TRBJ1-2 and V is TRBV30; no firm D call. The V end was cut by 3 bases, the J end by 0 bases, with 11 bases between. CDR1 is GTSNPN, CDR2 SVGIG, per germline (reference sequence). The CDR3 consists of 14 residues. The CDR3 DNA follows: TGTGCCTGGAGCCCCCTTGGGGCTAACTATGGCTACACCTTC. It specifies CAWSPLGANYGYTF.

This chain links TRBV6-1 with TRBJ1-2, with 9 bases matching TRBD1. This CDR3 contains 15 residues. After removal of 4 bases from V and 2 bases from J, the junction contained 5 bases not matched to a gene. CDR1 is MNHNS and CDR2 is SASEGT in the germline V gene. The CDR3 here is CASSVQGALNYGYTF. CDR3 DNA: TGTGCCAGCAGTGTACAGGGGGCGCTCAACTATGGCTACACCTTC.

This clone showed up just once. The chain employs TRBV10-3 and TRBJ2-2, with no clear D. Trimming left V 4 bases short and J 2 bases short, with 5 bases between. The germline CDR1 and CDR2 sequences are ENHRY and SYGVKD. The CDR3 is 13 amino acids. In nucleotides, the CDR3 is TGTGCCATCAGTGCGTTAAACACCGGGGAGCTGTTTTTT. This encodes CAISALNTGELFF.

The J gene is TRBJ1-1, the V gene TRBV13; 7 bases are a match to TRBD1. This CDR3 spans 15 amino acids. Germline-derived CDR1 and CDR2 are PRHDT and FYEKMQ (reference sequence). V shed 4 bases and J 1 base; nucleotides not matched to a gene: 6. CDR3 in amino acids: CASSSNHRGNTEAFF. As DNA, the CDR3 is TGTGCCAGCAGCTCCAATCACAGGGGGAACACTGAAGCTTTCTTT.

The CDR3 spells CASSLDGVLQETQYF. The CDR3, as DNA: TGTGCCAGCAGCTTAGACGGGGTACTCCAAGAGACCCAGTACTTC. The chain has TRBV7-2 and TRBJ2-5, with D perhaps matching TRBD2 (5 bases). The germline V gene has CDR1 SGHTA and CDR2 FQGNSA. The CDR3 covers 15 residues. The V end was cut by 1 base, the J end by 1 base, with 10 bases between.

The V gene is TRBV7-9, the J gene TRBJ2-7; 10 bases fit TRBD1. CDR1 and CDR2 (germline): SEHNR, FQNEAQ (reference sequence). J gave up 6 bases and V 2 bases, and 13 bases lay outside the gene matches. This CDR3 has 17 amino acids. CDR3 sequence: CASSLIGHGQGEGEQYF. The CDR3, as DNA: TGTGCCAGCAGCTTAATCGGGCATGGACAGGGGGAGGGCGAGCAGTACTTC.

The chain links TRBV5-4 to TRBJ2-7; 8 nucleotides line up with TRBD1. There are 15 residues in the CDR3. V shed 4 bases, J shed 0 bases, and the junction held 6 bases outside the gene matches. The germline CDR1 and CDR2 sequences are SGHNT and YYREEE (reference sequence). CDR3 residues: CASSPGQDASYEQYF. CDR3 coding DNA: TGTGCCAGCAGCCCGGGACAGGACGCCTCCTACGAGCAGTACTTC.

The rearrangement uses TRBV5-4 and TRBJ2-5; D call uncertain. The germline gives CDR1 SGHNT, CDR2 YYREEE (reference sequence). V was trimmed by 1 base and J by 1 base, leaving 11 bases between them. The CDR3 is made up of 15 amino acids. CDR3 sequence reads: CASSLRQSSQETQYF. The CDR3 nucleotides read TGTGCCAGCAGCTTGCGTCAGTCAAGCCAAGAGACCCAGTACTTC.

This rearrangement joins TRBV11-2 to TRBJ2-1, with TRBD1 identical over 7 bases. V lost 4 bases and J lost 5; bases outside the gene matches: 5. The CDR3 contains 14 residues. Germline lookup yields CDR1 SGHAT and CDR2 FQNNGV. The CDR3 bases are TGTGCCAGCAGCTCCCGGGACAGAGACAATGAGCAGTTCTTC. Protein: CASSSRDRDNEQFF. The variable domain in full, completed from reference TRBV11-2 and TRBJ2-1, reads EAGVAQSPRYKIIEKRQSVAFWCNPISGHATLYWYQQILGQGPKLLIQFQNNGVVDDSQLPKDRFSAERLKGVDSTLKIQPAKLEDSAVYLCASSSRDRDNEQFFGPGTRLTVL.

This CDR3 is CASSLYFSASTGELFF. The CDR3 DNA reads as TGTGCCAGCAGCTTGTACTTTAGCGCATCCACCGGGGAGCTGTTTTTT. V and J are TRBV5-4 and TRBJ2-2; possible D gene TRBD2, 5 bases. Trimming stripped 1 base from V and 4 bases from J, with 14 bases between. CDR1 SGHNT and CDR2 YYREEE come from the germline V gene (reference sequence). This CDR3 is 16 amino acids long.